This passage covers 13 T cell receptor beta chains from one sample sequenced in a study of blood T cell repertoires in COVID-19. Some clones are missing from TCRdb's copy, which holds only in-frame ones; the method was immunoSEQ multiplex PCR. The sample lists 130,000 to 150,000 clones, over 80% seen once, with 2.5% to 3% in the top ten. Sequences were obtained from peripheral blood. Receptors were obtained from a woman aged 40 to 50 with active or convalescent COVID-19.

The chain links TRBV7-2 to TRBJ2-7; TRBD2 matches at 7 bases. Germline CDR1 and CDR2: SGHTA and FQGNSA. J was trimmed by 3 bases and V by 4 bases; bases with no gene match: 9. The CDR3 consists of 15 residues. CDR3 coding DNA: TGTGCCAGCAGCTCCGGGGGAGCGGGACGCTACGAGCAGTACTTC. It encodes CASSSGGAGRYEQYF.

The chain recombines TRBV4-1 with TRBJ2-3; TRBD2 might be the D (5 bases). Germline V gene lookup returns CDR1 MGHRA and CDR2 YSYEKL. There are 16 residues in the CDR3. Trimming pared 1 base from V and 2 bases from J, leaving 13 bases between. CDR3 bases: TGCGCCAGCAGCCAAGTACAGCGGCGGACCACAGATACGCAGTATTTT. Its translation: CASSQVQRRTTDTQYF.

This chain connects TRBV18 to TRBJ1-2, with D unresolved. With 2 bases removed from V and 5 bases from J, the gap between germline ends came to 18 bases. CDR3 length: 16 residues. In germline, CDR1 is KGHSH, CDR2 LQKENI. CDR3 sequence: CASSPGEEAGSYGYTF. In DNA form, the CDR3 reads TGTGCCAGCTCACCAGGGGAGGAGGCCGGGTCTTATGGCTACACCTTC.

This chain connects TRBV23-1 to TRBJ1-2; D is unclear. TRBV23-1 is an ORF; its function is uncertain. Trimming cost V 0 bases and J 4 bases, with 15 bases left between them. The CDR3 sequence is 16 residues long. CDR3 sequence reads: CASSQSNPDSLYGYTF. In nucleotides, the CDR3 is TGCGCCAGCAGTCAATCGAATCCTGACTCCCTCTATGGCTACACCTTC.

The chain is built from TRBV27 and TRBJ1-5; 7 bases agree with TRBD1. Germline V lookup: CDR1 MNHEY, CDR2 SMNVEV (reference sequence). The ends lost 5 bases at V and 4 bases at J; junction bases unmatched: 8. The CDR3 sequence is 15 residues long. The CDR3 sequence: CASSMRTGANQPQHF. CDR3 in DNA: TGTGCCAGCAGTATGCGGACAGGAGCTAATCAGCCCCAGCATTTT.

The V gene is TRBV6-1, the J gene TRBJ1-2; D perhaps matches TRBD1 (6 bases). Trimming removed 2 bases from V and 8 bases from J, with 12 bases in between. CDR3 size: 13 residues. The germline CDR1 and CDR2 sequences are MNHNS and SASEGT. The CDR3 DNA sequence: TGTGCCAGCAGTGAATCGGGGGGCTCGGGCTACACCTTC. Its protein is CASSESGGSGYTF.

This chain joins TRBV5-1 and TRBJ1-2, with TRBD1 as a possible D gene (5 bases). CDR1 is SGHRS and CDR2 is YFSETQ in the germline V gene. Trimming took off 2 bases at V and 8 bases at J, with 13 bases between the two ends. CDR3 length: 13 amino acids. In DNA form, the CDR3 reads TGCGCCAGCAGCTTAGGCAGGGCGGAGGGCTACACCTTC. It encodes CASSLGRAEGYTF. Looking up the rest from reference TRBV5-1 and TRBJ1-2 gives the full variable domain: KAGVTQTPRYLIKTRGQQVTLSCSPISGHRSVSWYQQTPGQGLQFLFEYFSETQRNKGNFPGRFSGRQFSNSRSEMNVSTLELGDSALYLCASSLGRAEGYTFGSGTRLTVV.

The chain uses TRBV7-9 and TRBJ2-5, with 12 bases lining up with TRBD1. The CDR3 is 16 amino acids. Germline V gene lookup returns CDR1 SEHNR and CDR2 FQNEAQ (reference sequence). V trimming: 1 base; J trimming: 5 bases; junction bases outside the gene matches: 5. CDR3 residues: CASSLVGTGGEETQYF. The CDR3 nucleotides are TGTGCCAGCAGCTTAGTGGGGACAGGGGGCGAGGAGACCCAGTACTTC. Full variable domain (remainder filled in from reference TRBV7-9 and TRBJ2-5): DTGVSQNPRHKITKRGQNVTFRCDPISEHNRLYWYRQTLGQGPEFLTYFQNEAQLEKSRLLSDRFSAERPKGSFSTLEIQRTEQGDSAMYLCASSLVGTGGEETQYFGPGTRLLVL.

The V call is TRBV27, the J call TRBJ2-5, with D possibly being TRBD2 (6 bases). This CDR3 is built from 13 residues. From germline, CDR1 is MNHEY and CDR2 SMNVEV (reference sequence). V was shortened by 3 bases and J by 5 bases, with 10 bases between the two germline ends. The CDR3 coding sequence is TGTGCCAGCAGTTTCGGGACTCTCGAGACCCAGTACTTC. Its protein is CASSFGTLETQYF.

The V gene is TRBV19, the J gene TRBJ2-7; the match to TRBD1 covers 9 bases. Unmatched junction bases numbered 10, after V lost 6 bases and J lost 4 bases. CDR1 and CDR2 from the germline V gene are LNHDA and SQIVND (reference sequence). CDR3 length equals 15 residues. The CDR3 DNA reads TGTGCCAGTAGCGCGGGACAGGGCTTTGCATACGAGCAGTACTTC. It specifies CASSAGQGFAYEQYF.

The CDR3 here is CASSQDPGLAADTQYF. The CDR3 bases are TGTGCCAGCAGCCAAGATCCCGGACTAGCGGCAGATACGCAGTATTTT. J is TRBJ2-3 and V is TRBV4-2; 10 positions agree with TRBD2. The V gene's germline CDR1 is LGHNA and CDR2 YNFKEQ. The CDR3 loop spans 16 amino acids. Germline trimming cut 0 bases from V and 4 bases from J; bases unmatched to any gene: 4.

The chain uses TRBV12-3 or TRBV12-4 and TRBJ1-1; TRBD1 might be the D (5 bases). CDR3 size: 12 residues. Trimming cost V 11 bases and J 4 bases, with 14 bases left between them. The CDR3 DNA follows: TGTGCCGGACAAACAGGATTCACTGAAGCTTTCTTT. Protein: CAGQTGFTEAFF.

In this sample, this clone turned up a few times. The chain recombines TRBV5-1 with TRBJ1-1; 10 nucleotides match TRBD1. The CDR3 consists of 15 residues. Trimming cost V 4 bases and J 4 bases; bases outside gene matches: 7. Germline V gives CDR1 SGHRS, CDR2 YFSETQ. The CDR3 DNA is TGCGCCAGCAGCGACGCCGGGACAGGGGCCACTGAAGCTTTCTTT. Protein: CASSDAGTGATEAFF.